This TCR beta chain originates from a study of T-cell memory formation after mild COVID-19. About the study: TCR clusters were mostly donor specific.

TCRdb re-called the 5' RACE reads with MiXCR, one entry per CDR3 protein. The sample lists hundreds of thousands of distinct CDR3 sequences, 20% occurring once. Notes on the study in general: CD4+ contracting clones were mainly CM and EM; CD8+ ones, EMRA. Contracting clones, day 15 to 85, had balanced CD4/CD8, and later expanders favored CD4+. Memory cells collected pre-infection included some clones that later responded, suggesting cross-reactive memory joined.

V lost 5 bases and J 1 base, leaving 18 bases between the germline ends. The CDR3 is 18 amino acids. Germline V CDR1 and CDR2: SGHTA, FQGNSA. This clonotype was seen a handful of times. Its antigen remains unknown. This rearrangement joins TRBV7-2 to TRBJ1-6; tentatively, D is TRBD1 (5 bases). Material: PBMCs or a T cell subset sorted from them (not recorded which). The TCR sequence derives from an adult woman who had mild COVID-19 (a few samples of this study predate the infection). Cell type and time point are not known. The CDR3, as DNA: TGTGCCAGCAGCCTGGCCAGGGCGCGTTATTCCTATAATTCACCCCTCCACTTT. Protein product: CASSLARARYSYNSPLHF.